Here is one TCR beta chain with its context. The sample is drawn from a study of T cell responses to AZD1222 COVID-19 vaccine. Trimming removed 7 bases from V and 5 bases from J, with 18 bases in between. This CDR3 spans 14 amino acids. The germline V gene encodes CDR1 SNHLY and CDR2 FYNNEI. Measured with immunoSEQ multiplex PCR; TCRdb has only the in-frame clones, and not every one. This sample has over 150,000 clones, with 90% to 95% found just once. This clonotype was sampled from an adult who received the MenACWY meningococcal vaccine as a control. The specimen comprised peripheral blood, sampled 28 days after the second dose of the MenACWY control vaccine. The chain uses TRBV2 and TRBJ2-7, with D perhaps matching TRBD1 (5 bases). CDR3 sequence reads: CASTRQNVWNEQYF. Here the CDR3 DNA reads TGTGCCAGCACCCGACAGAACGTGTGGAACGAGCAGTACTTC.